The 29 T cell receptor beta chains below come from one sample, sequenced in a study of blood T cell repertoires in COVID-19. Data came from immunoSEQ multiplex PCR; TCRdb stores just in-frame clones and leaves some out. This table holds 190,000 or so clones, around nine tenths found once. Input material: peripheral blood. Receptors originate from a man aged 35 to 55 with active or convalescent COVID-19.

The chain combines TRBV9 with TRBJ2-5; D is perhaps TRBD2 (5 bases). The CDR3 covers 15 residues. V lost 1 base, J lost 1 base, and 11 bases lay in between. CDR1 SGDLS and CDR2 YYNGEE come from the germline V gene. The CDR3 coding sequence is TGTGCCAGCAGCGTAACGGACTGGACCCAAGAGACCCAGTACTTC. Amino acid sequence: CASSVTDWTQETQYF.

V gene TRBV7-3 combines with J gene TRBJ1-6; 10 bases match TRBD1. V lost 2 bases, J lost 9 bases, and 4 bases stayed unmatched. The germline V gene encodes CDR1 SGHTA and CDR2 FQGTGA. The length of the CDR3 is 15 residues. The CDR3 sequence: CASSLEGTGASPLHF. The CDR3 DNA follows: TGTGCCAGCAGCTTAGAGGGGACAGGGGCTTCACCCCTCCACTTT.

In its sample, this clone was seen a few times. The V and J genes are TRBV25-1 and TRBJ1-2; 9 positions match TRBD1. The germline V gene encodes CDR1 MGHDK and CDR2 SYGVNS. The CDR3 is 14 residues long. V was pared by 3 bases and J by 4 bases, with 3 bases of the junction left unmatched. The CDR3 nucleotides read TGTGCCAGCAGTGAGGGACAGGGCGGCTATGGCTACACCTTC. It codes for CASSEGQGGYGYTF.

This clone was found once. This chain links TRBV5-1 with TRBJ1-2; D is uncertain. CDR3 length: 12 residues. The ends were cut back, 3 bases at V and 6 bases at J, with 9 bases in the middle. Germline CDR1 SGHRS, CDR2 YFSETQ. The CDR3 bases are TGCGCCAGCAGCTCCGACGCGGATGGCTACACCTTC. It yields the protein CASSSDADGYTF.

The chain's CDR3 is CASSVGQDKSYSNQPQHF. CDR3 DNA sequence: TGTGCCAGCAGCGTAGGACAGGACAAATCTTATAGCAATCAGCCCCAGCATTTT. This sequence joins TRBV9 and TRBJ1-5, with D possibly being TRBD1 (6 bases). The CDR3 sequence is 18 residues long. Per germline, CDR1 SGDLS and CDR2 YYNGEE. V dropped 0 bases and J dropped 0 bases, with 16 bases sitting between them. Filled out from reference TRBV9 and TRBJ1-5, the complete variable domain reads DSGVTQTPKHLITATGQRVTLRCSPRSGDLSVYWYQQSLDQGLQFLIQYYNGEERAKGNILERFSAQQFPDLHSELNLSSLELGDSALYFCASSVGQDKSYSNQPQHFGDGTRLSIL.

This chain links TRBV7-8 with TRBJ1-3; no clear D gene. The CDR3 totals 15 residues. V was shortened by 0 bases and J by 2 bases, with 8 bases between the two germline ends. The germline CDR1 and CDR2 sequences are SGHVS and FQNEAQ. The CDR3 here is CASSLAWETGNTIYF. Here the CDR3 DNA reads TGTGCCAGCAGCTTAGCGTGGGAGACTGGAAACACCATATATTTT.

This clone was detected a few times. The chain couples TRBV12-3 or TRBV12-4 to TRBJ1-1; D perhaps matches TRBD1 (5 bases). V lost 8 bases and J 5 bases, leaving 15 bases between the germline ends. The CDR3 length is 13 residues. CDR3 sequence reads: CASGRGGSTEAFF. The CDR3 DNA follows: TGTGCCAGCGGTCGGGGGGGGAGTACTGAAGCTTTCTTT.

The chain uses TRBV7-2 and TRBJ1-5, with a tentative D call TRBD1 (6 bases). Germline CDR1 is SGHTA and CDR2 is FQGNSA. The length of the CDR3 is 15 residues. V was shortened by 3 bases and J by 4 bases, with 13 bases between the two germline ends. CDR3 in amino acids: CASSFYGGANQPQHF. The CDR3, as DNA: TGTGCCAGCAGCTTTTACGGGGGGGCGAATCAGCCCCAGCATTTT.

The chain links TRBV18 to TRBJ1-6, with 7 positions matching TRBD1. V dropped 2 bases and J dropped 10; count of bases not matched to a gene: 8. CDR3 size: 15 residues. CDR1 and CDR2 (germline): KGHSH, LQKENI. The CDR3 DNA is TGTGCCAGCTCACCATCTGGCCAGGGGGACTCACCCCTCCACTTT. The encoded protein is CASSPSGQGDSPLHF.

The chain joins TRBV28 to TRBJ2-7; TRBD2 is a possible D gene (5 bases). The CDR3 runs to 15 residues. Trimming pared 5 bases from V and 4 bases from J, leaving 18 bases between. From germline, CDR1 is MDHEN and CDR2 SYDVKM. CDR3: CASSPTWARRYEQYF. CDR3 nucleotide sequence: TGTGCCAGCAGTCCTACCTGGGCCCGGAGGTACGAGCAGTACTTC. Full variable domain (remainder filled in from reference TRBV28 and TRBJ2-7): DVKVTQSSRYLVKRTGEKVFLECVQDMDHENMFWYRQDPGLGLRLIYFSYDVKMKEKGDIPEGYSVSREKKERFSLILESASTNQTSMYLCASSPTWARRYEQYFGPGTRLTVT.

V is TRBV5-1 and J is TRBJ1-1; TRBD1 matches at 7 bases. Trimming removed 4 bases from V and 0 bases from J; junction bases left unmatched: 3. Germline V lookup: CDR1 SGHRS, CDR2 YFSETQ. This CDR3 spans 14 amino acids. CDR3 loop: CASSQGDLNTEAFF. CDR3 nucleotide sequence: TGCGCCAGCAGCCAGGGGGACCTGAACACTGAAGCTTTCTTT.

This clone was counted ten times or more. The CDR3 loop reads CASSEFDSYNQPQHF. CDR3 DNA: TGTGCCAGCAGTGAGTTTGACAGCTACAATCAGCCCCAGCATTTT. The chain carries TRBV6-1 and TRBJ1-5, with a weak D call TRBD1 (5 bases). CDR1 and CDR2 from the germline V gene are MNHNS and SASEGT. The CDR3 is made up of 15 amino acids. V was shortened by 3 bases and J by 3 bases, with 12 bases between the two germline ends.

The gene calls are TRBV11-2 and TRBJ2-3, with TRBD2 matching over 7 bases. J was trimmed by 2 bases and V by 2 bases; bases with no gene match: 4. This CDR3 spans 15 amino acids. Germline-derived CDR1 and CDR2 are SGHAT and FQNNGV. CDR3 bases: TGTGCCAGCAGCTTACAGGGACTAAACACAGATACGCAGTATTTT. As protein: CASSLQGLNTDTQYF.

This sequence joins TRBV12-5 and TRBJ1-2, with a weak D call TRBD1 (6 bases). V was shortened by 9 bases and J by 7 bases, with 15 bases between the two germline ends. The CDR3 spans 12 residues. The germline V gene has CDR1 LGHNT and CDR2 FRNRAP. CDR3 residues: CASHRVEGGYTF. CDR3 nucleotide sequence: TGTGCTAGCCACAGGGTTGAAGGTGGCTACACCTTC.

V gene TRBV5-8 combines with J gene TRBJ2-1; 9 positions agree with TRBD2. Germline V lookup: CDR1 SGHTS, CDR2 YDEGEE. Germline trimming cut 0 bases from V and 6 bases from J; bases unmatched to any gene: 4. This CDR3 spans 15 amino acids. The CDR3 bases are TGTGCCAGCAGCTTGGGGCGGGGGGGATTCAATGAGCAGTTCTTC. It codes for CASSLGRGGFNEQFF.

This rearrangement joins TRBV11-3 to TRBJ2-5; D may be TRBD1 (5 bases). The CDR3 totals 13 residues. Trimming removed 2 bases at V and 4 bases at J, with 8 bases between. In germline, CDR1 is SGHNT, CDR2 YENEEA. This CDR3 reads CASSLTGIETQYF. As DNA, the CDR3 is TGTGCCAGCAGCTTAACAGGCATAGAGACCCAGTACTTC.

The gene calls are TRBV20-1 and TRBJ1-4; TRBD1 matches 10 bases. From germline, CDR1 is DFQATT and CDR2 SNEGSKA (reference sequence). The V gene end was trimmed by 3 bases and the J gene end by 8 bases; junction bases not matched to a gene: 12. The CDR3 length is 16 residues. The CDR3 loop reads CSASSGEGQGWEKLFF. The CDR3 nucleotides read TGCAGTGCTAGTTCTGGCGAGGGACAGGGGTGGGAAAAACTGTTTTTT.

The chain is built from TRBV5-4 and TRBJ2-7; 7 nucleotides match TRBD1. Trimming cost V 5 bases and J 4 bases; bases outside gene matches: 9. This CDR3 region has 14 residues. The germline V gene has CDR1 SGHNT and CDR2 YYREEE (reference sequence). The CDR3 region has the DNA TGTGCCAGCAGTTCCGGACAGGCGAGGTACGAGCAGTACTTC. It is translated as CASSSGQARYEQYF.

This chain connects TRBV5-1 to TRBJ2-3; 11 bases are a match to TRBD2. CDR1 is SGHRS, CDR2 YFSETQ, per germline. J lost 0 bases, V lost 3 bases, and 3 bases had no gene match. The CDR3 spans 16 residues. CDR3 in amino acids: CASSSIAGGSTDTQYF. CDR3 nucleotide sequence: TGCGCCAGCAGCTCAATAGCGGGGGGGAGCACAGATACGCAGTATTTT.

The V call is TRBV15, the J call TRBJ1-6; D is undetermined. Germline CDR1 LNHNV, CDR2 YYDKDF (reference sequence). CDR3 length: 17 amino acids. Trimming pared 2 bases from V and 4 bases from J, leaving 15 bases between. The CDR3 loop is CATSRPVTGVYNSPLHF. The CDR3 nucleotides are TGTGCCACCAGCAGACCCGTAACGGGAGTGTATAATTCACCCCTCCACTTT.

The chain employs TRBV7-2 and TRBJ1-3, with a possible D match to TRBD1 (5 bases). V was pared by 5 bases and J by 4 bases, with 18 bases between. Germline loops: CDR1 SGHTA, CDR2 FQGNSA. This CDR3 has 16 residues. The CDR3 spells CASSPLGLMSGNTIYF. The CDR3 nucleotides read TGTGCCAGCAGCCCTTTGGGGCTTATGTCCGGAAACACCATATATTTT.

V and J are TRBV12-5 and TRBJ1-6; no definite D call. This CDR3 contains 18 residues. Trimming took 7 bases from V and 0 from J, leaving 19 bases between them. Germline-derived CDR1 and CDR2 are LGHNT and FRNRAP. CDR3 DNA sequence: TGTGCTAGTGCGGACGTCGGACTGACCAGCTCCTATAATTCACCCCTCCACTTT. Translating gives CASADVGLTSSYNSPLHF. Complete variable domain (other parts from reference TRBV12-5 and TRBJ1-6): DARVTQTPRHKVTEMGQEVTMRCQPILGHNTVFWYRQTMMQGLELLAYFRNRAPLDDSGMPKDRFSAEMPDATLATLKIQPSEPRDSAVYFCASADVGLTSSYNSPLHFGNGTRLTVT.

This sequence joins TRBV24-1 and TRBJ1-6; no clear D. The ends were cut back, 9 bases at V and 0 bases at J, with 5 bases in the middle. CDR1 and CDR2 from the germline V gene are KGHDR and SFDVKD. This CDR3 is built from 13 residues. The CDR3 nucleotides are TGTGCCACCCGGGACTCCTATAATTCACCCCTCCACTTT. Its protein is CATRDSYNSPLHF.

The chain combines TRBV9 with TRBJ1-2, with D unresolved. The CDR3 sequence is 13 residues long. The V gene lost 0 bases and the J gene lost 2 bases, with 5 bases spanning the gap. Germline V lookup: CDR1 SGDLS, CDR2 YYNGEE. This CDR3 reads CASSVGENYGYTF. The CDR3 DNA is TGTGCCAGCAGCGTAGGAGAGAACTATGGCTACACCTTC. The full variable domain, in which reference TRBV9 and TRBJ1-2 provide the parts outside the CDR3, is DSGVTQTPKHLITATGQRVTLRCSPRSGDLSVYWYQQSLDQGLQFLIQYYNGEERAKGNILERFSAQQFPDLHSELNLSSLELGDSALYFCASSVGENYGYTFGSGTRLTVV.

V usage is TRBV7-6 and J usage is TRBJ2-7, with D maybe TRBD1 (6 bases). The CDR3 is 16 amino acids. V was shortened by 0 bases and J by 0 bases, with 12 bases between the two germline ends. Germline V gives CDR1 SGHVS, CDR2 FNYEAQ. The CDR3 bases are TGTGCCAGCAGCTTAGCCCCAGGGGCTAACTCCTACGAGCAGTACTTC. Encoded protein: CASSLAPGANSYEQYF.

The chain carries TRBV7-2 and TRBJ2-2; D is possibly TRBD2 (5 bases). This CDR3 has 16 residues. Germline loops: CDR1 SGHTA, CDR2 FQGNSA. V gave up 4 bases and J gave up 1 base, with 13 bases separating them. The CDR3 spells CASSYLGARNTGELFF. Here the CDR3 DNA reads TGTGCCAGCAGCTACTTGGGAGCGCGGAACACCGGGGAGCTGTTTTTT.

As for this clone: At one of its ends the junction is not consistent with the germline gene, which may arise from a read error. The CDR3 spells CASSSQSQGAYEQFF. CDR3 coding DNA: TGTGCTAGCAGCTCCCAGAGTCAGGGGGCGTATGAGCAGTTCTTC. The gene calls are TRBV7-7 and TRBJ2-1, with 8 bases that match TRBD1. CDR3 size: 15 residues. From germline, CDR1 is SSHAT and CDR2 FNYEAQ (reference sequence). Together with reference TRBV7-7 and TRBJ2-1, the CDR3 gives the full variable domain: GAGVSQSPRYKVTKRGQDVTLRCDPISSHATLYWYQQALGQGPEFLTYFNYEAQPDKSGLPSDRFSAERPEGSISTLTIQRTEQRDSAMYRCASSSQSQGAYEQFFGPGTRLTVL.

The chain couples TRBV7-2 to TRBJ2-2; 9 nucleotides line up with TRBD1. The length of the CDR3 is 16 residues. CDR1 SGHTA and CDR2 FQGNSA come from the germline V gene. Trimming at V came to 6 bases and at J to 6 bases, leaving 11 bases not matched to a gene. The CDR3 DNA reads TGTGCCAGCAGGGACCGGACAGGGGAAAACCCCGGGGAGCTGTTTTTT. Translating gives CASRDRTGENPGELFF.

The chain joins TRBV10-2 to TRBJ2-3, with 11 bases identical to TRBD2. The CDR3 is made up of 15 amino acids. The V segment lost 7 bases and the J segment 2 bases; nucleotides outside the gene matches: 5. Germline assignment: CDR1 WSHSY and CDR2 SAAADI. As DNA, the CDR3 is TGCGCCAGCACCGGGACTAGCGGTTTCACAGATACGCAGTATTTT. Translated: CASTGTSGFTDTQYF.